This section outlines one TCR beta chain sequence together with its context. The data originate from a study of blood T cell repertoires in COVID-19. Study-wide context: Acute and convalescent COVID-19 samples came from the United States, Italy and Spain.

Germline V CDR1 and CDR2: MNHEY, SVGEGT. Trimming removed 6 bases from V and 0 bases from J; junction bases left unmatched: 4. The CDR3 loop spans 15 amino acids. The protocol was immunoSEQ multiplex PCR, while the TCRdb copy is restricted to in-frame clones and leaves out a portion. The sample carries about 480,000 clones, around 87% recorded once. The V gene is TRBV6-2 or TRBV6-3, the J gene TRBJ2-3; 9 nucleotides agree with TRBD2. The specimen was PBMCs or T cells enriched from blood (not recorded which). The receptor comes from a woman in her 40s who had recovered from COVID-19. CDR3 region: CASSWGLASTDTQYF. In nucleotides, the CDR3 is TGTGCCAGCAGCTGGGGACTAGCTAGCACAGATACGCAGTATTTT.